These 3 T cell receptor beta chains came from one sample sequenced in a study of shared clonotypes between healthy human individuals. CD45RO-negative, CCR7-selected cells formed the naive CD8 fraction, which excluded terminally differentiated effector memory CD45RA+ cells. Assay: immunoSEQ multiplex PCR; the TCRdb copy retains only in-frame clones and omits some. The sample records hundreds of thousands of clones, roughly 95% being singletons. The sample taken for sequencing was naive CD8+ T cells sorted from blood. Receptors were obtained from a woman aged 25-40 years in good health.

The rearrangement joins TRBV10-1 to TRBJ2-7, with 10 bases that match TRBD2. V was clipped by 0 bases and J by 6 bases; unmatched bases: 5. CDR1 is WNHNN, CDR2 SYGVQD, per germline (reference sequence). The CDR3 is 15 residues long. The CDR3 DNA reads as TGCGCCAGCAGTGAGTCGCGACTAGCGGGCCGCGAGCAGTACTTC. This codes for CASSESRLAGREQYF.

V and J are TRBV6-4 and TRBJ2-1; D unclear. This CDR3 is built from 14 residues. Looked up from germline, CDR1 is MRHNA and CDR2 is SNTAGT. V was shortened by 0 bases and J by 5 bases, with 8 bases between the two germline ends. Here the CDR3 reads CASSDSPLHNEQFF. CDR3 nucleotide sequence: TGTGCCAGCAGTGACTCGCCCCTTCACAATGAGCAGTTCTTC.

In regard to this clone: This sample includes further DNA sequences coding for the same CDR3. This sequence joins TRBV5-4 and TRBJ2-1; D gene ambiguous. The CDR3 runs to 12 residues. CDR1 and CDR2 from the germline V gene are SGHNT and YYREEE (reference sequence). Trimming cost V 2 bases and J 5 bases, with 5 bases left between them. The CDR3 DNA follows: TGTGCCAGCAGCTTAACTGACAATGAGCAGTTCTTC. It encodes CASSLTDNEQFF.